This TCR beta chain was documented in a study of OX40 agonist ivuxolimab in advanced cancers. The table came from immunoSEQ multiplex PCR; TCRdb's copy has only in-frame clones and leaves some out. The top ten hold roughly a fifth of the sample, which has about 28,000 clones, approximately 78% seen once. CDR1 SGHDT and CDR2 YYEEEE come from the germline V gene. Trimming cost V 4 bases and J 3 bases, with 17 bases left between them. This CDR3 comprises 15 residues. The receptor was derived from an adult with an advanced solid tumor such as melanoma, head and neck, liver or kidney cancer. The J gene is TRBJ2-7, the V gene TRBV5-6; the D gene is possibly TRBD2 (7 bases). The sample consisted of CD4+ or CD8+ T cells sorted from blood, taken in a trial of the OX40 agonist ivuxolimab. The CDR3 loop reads CASSPWGGTDYEQYF. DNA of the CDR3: TGTGCCAGCAGCCCCTGGGGGGGCACCGACTACGAGCAGTACTTC.